This is a list of T cell receptor beta chains from one sample in a study of read filtering for tumor transcriptome and immune sequencing. TCRdb independently ran MiXCR on the reads; one entry per CDR3 protein. The profile covers about 46,000 distinct CDR3 sequences, with around 20% appearing a single time and approximately 40% taken by the ten largest. The sequenced sample was a population of CD138-negative cells sorted from bone marrow. The receptors originated from a donor at least 40 years old with multiple myeloma. The CDR3 runs from the conserved cysteine through the conserved F or W.

cdr3_aa	v_call	j_call
CSVDREQETQYF	TRBV29-1	TRBJ2-5
CSVDEGYQETQYF	TRBV29-1	TRBJ2-5
CASSFGYFGTSGTDTQYF	TRBV7-2	TRBJ2-3
CASSLWEYF	TRBV12-3/TRBV12-4	TRBJ2-7
CASSIRRGTSYNEQFF	TRBV19	TRBJ2-1
CASSLVPMTASTDTQYF	TRBV5-1	TRBJ2-3
CASSRGSNTGELFF	TRBV12-3/TRBV12-4	TRBJ2-2
CSVEAQGGEANVLTF	TRBV29-1	TRBJ2-6
CASRPGTRKGQETQYF	TRBV28	TRBJ2-5
CASSYRDRGTYEQYF	TRBV6-2/TRBV6-3	TRBJ2-7
CASSDDRRNQPQHF	TRBV21-1	TRBJ1-5
CASSGGQAEAFF	TRBV7-6	TRBJ1-1
CASSQEARVIDTQYF	TRBV4-3	TRBJ2-3
CSADIASGSSTDTQYF	TRBV20-1	TRBJ2-3
CASSLLGDRAFDEQFF	TRBV3-1	TRBJ2-1
CAWRSGGASTGELFF	TRBV30	TRBJ2-2
CASRPGPANEKLFF	TRBV19	TRBJ1-4
CASSLGDGYEQYF	TRBV7-6	TRBJ2-7
CASSFQAKGTQYF	TRBV19	TRBJ2-5
CASSLSTSGGYNEQFF	TRBV5-1	TRBJ2-1
CSLPSRGSERETQYF	TRBV20-1	TRBJ2-5
CASSYSNTGELFF	TRBV6-6	TRBJ2-2